This T cell receptor beta chain comes out of a study of CD8+ T cells in alopecia areata. Across the whole study: The drug, tofacitinib, lasted 6 to 18 months, followed by 6 months off drug.

The CDR3 runs 15 residues. Germline CDR1 is LNHNV and CDR2 is YYDKDF (reference sequence). The ends were cut back, 2 bases at V and 6 bases at J, with 13 bases in the middle. The treatment: oral pan-JAK inhibitor, 5-10 mg twice daily. Alopecia areata patients provided lesional scalp punch biopsies and peripheral blood. A single count supports this clone. Extracted RNA was reverse transcribed, and the resulting cDNA served as sequencing template. Assay: immunoSEQ multiplex PCR; the TCRdb copy retains only in-frame clones and omits some. The sample lists some 42,000 clones; roughly 89% were seen once. The chain employs TRBV15 and TRBJ2-2, with D perhaps matching TRBD2 (6 bases). The sequence derives from a human donor with alopecia areata. The sequencing here drew on CD8+ T cells sorted from blood, taken at week 24, from a patient treated with tofacitinib. In DNA, the CDR3 is TGTGCCACCAGCAGACCACCTGGAGGGGCCGGGGAGCTGTTTTTT. It encodes CATSRPPGGAGELFF.